This paragraph covers one T cell receptor beta chain sequence. What it binds is not known. V was trimmed by 3 bases and J by 1 base, leaving 8 bases between them. Germline values: CDR1 SEHNR, CDR2 FQNEAQ (reference sequence). CDR3 length: 14 amino acids. The data derive from a study of T cell responses to AZD1222 COVID-19 vaccine. The study's findings and limits: Reportedly, close to half of spike-specific TCRs are directed against unmutated variant regions.

Measured with immunoSEQ multiplex PCR; TCRdb has only the in-frame clones, and not every one. The table lists more than 150,000 clones, about nine tenths of them singletons. The J gene is TRBJ2-3, the V gene TRBV7-9, with D unresolved. The sequence came from an adult who received the AZD1222 COVID-19 vaccine. The sample consisted of peripheral blood, taken 28 days after the second AZD1222 dose. The DNA of the CDR3 is TGTGCCAGCAGCTTTGGGGTGCGCACAGATACGCAGTATTTT. Protein: CASSFGVRTDTQYF.